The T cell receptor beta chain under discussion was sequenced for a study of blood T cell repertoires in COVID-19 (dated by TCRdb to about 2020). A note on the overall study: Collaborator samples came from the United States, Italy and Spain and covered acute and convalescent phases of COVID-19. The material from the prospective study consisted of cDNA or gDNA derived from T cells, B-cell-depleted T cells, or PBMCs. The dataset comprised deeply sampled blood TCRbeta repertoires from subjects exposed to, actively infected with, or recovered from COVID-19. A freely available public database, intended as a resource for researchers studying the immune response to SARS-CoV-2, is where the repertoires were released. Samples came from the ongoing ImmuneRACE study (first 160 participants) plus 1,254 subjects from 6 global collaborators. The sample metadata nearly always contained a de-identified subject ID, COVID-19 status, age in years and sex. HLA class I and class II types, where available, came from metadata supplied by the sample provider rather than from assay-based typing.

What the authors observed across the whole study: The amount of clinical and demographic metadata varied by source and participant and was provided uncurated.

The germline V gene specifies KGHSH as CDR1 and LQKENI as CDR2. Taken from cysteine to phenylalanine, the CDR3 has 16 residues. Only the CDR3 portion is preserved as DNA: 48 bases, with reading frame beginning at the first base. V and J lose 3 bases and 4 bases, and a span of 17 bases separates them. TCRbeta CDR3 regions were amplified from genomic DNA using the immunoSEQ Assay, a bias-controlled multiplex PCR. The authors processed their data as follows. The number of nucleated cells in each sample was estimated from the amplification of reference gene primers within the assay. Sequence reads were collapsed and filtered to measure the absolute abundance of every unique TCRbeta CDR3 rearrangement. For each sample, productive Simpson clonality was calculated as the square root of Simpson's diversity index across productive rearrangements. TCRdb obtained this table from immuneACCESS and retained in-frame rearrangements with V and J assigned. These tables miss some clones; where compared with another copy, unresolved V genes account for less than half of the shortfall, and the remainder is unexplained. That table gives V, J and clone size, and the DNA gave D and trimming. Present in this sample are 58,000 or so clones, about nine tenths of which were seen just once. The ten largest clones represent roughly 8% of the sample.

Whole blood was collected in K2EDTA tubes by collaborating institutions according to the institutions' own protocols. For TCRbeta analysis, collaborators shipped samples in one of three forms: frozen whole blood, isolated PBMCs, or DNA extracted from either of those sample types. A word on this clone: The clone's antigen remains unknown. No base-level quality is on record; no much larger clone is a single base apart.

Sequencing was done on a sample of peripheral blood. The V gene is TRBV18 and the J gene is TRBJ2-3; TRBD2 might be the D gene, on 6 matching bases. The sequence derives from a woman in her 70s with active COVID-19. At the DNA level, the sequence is TGTGCCAGCTCACCGACTAGTCCCGCTCGGGCAGATACGCAGTATTTT. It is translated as CASSPTSPARADTQYF.